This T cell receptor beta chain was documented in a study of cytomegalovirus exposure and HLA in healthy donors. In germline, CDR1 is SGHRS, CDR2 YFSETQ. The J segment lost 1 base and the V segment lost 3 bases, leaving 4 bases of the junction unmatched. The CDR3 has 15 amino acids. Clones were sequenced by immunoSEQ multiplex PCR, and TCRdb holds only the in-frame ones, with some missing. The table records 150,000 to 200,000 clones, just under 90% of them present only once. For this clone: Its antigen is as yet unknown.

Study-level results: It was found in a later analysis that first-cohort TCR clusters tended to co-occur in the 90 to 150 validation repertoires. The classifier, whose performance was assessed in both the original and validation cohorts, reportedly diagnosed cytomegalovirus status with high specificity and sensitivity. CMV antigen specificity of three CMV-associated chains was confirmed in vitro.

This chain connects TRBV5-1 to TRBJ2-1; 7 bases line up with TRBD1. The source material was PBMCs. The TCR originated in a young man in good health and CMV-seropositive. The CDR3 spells CASSSPGGSYNEQFF. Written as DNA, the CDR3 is TGCGCCAGCAGCTCCCCAGGGGGATCCTACAATGAGCAGTTCTTC.